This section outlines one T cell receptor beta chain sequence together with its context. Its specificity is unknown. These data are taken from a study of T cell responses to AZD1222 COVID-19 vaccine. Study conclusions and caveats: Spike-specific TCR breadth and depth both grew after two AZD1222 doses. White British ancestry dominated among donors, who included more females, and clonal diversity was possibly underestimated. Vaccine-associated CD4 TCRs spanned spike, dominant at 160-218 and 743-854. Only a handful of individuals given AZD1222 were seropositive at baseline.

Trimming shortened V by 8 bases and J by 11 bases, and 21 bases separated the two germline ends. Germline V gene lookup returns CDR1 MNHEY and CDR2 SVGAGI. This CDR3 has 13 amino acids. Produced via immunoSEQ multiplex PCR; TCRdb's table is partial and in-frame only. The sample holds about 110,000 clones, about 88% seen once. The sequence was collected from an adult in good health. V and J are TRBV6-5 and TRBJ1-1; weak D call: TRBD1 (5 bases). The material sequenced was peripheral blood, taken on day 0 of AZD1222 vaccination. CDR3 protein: CASPRSPGKGAFF. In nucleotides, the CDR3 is TGTGCCAGCCCGAGAAGTCCCGGGAAGGGGGCTTTCTTT.